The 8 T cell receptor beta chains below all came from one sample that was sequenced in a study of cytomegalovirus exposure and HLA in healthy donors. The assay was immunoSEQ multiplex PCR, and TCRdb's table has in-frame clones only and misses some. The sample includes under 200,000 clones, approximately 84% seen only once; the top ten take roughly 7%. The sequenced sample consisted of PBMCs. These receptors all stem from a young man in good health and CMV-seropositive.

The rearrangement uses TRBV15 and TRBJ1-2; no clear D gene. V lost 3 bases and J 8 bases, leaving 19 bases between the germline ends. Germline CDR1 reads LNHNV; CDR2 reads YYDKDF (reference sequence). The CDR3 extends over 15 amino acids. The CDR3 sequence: CATSRDLNRGGGYTF. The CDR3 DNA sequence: TGTGCCACCAGCAGGGACCTGAACCGAGGCGGGGGCTACACCTTC.

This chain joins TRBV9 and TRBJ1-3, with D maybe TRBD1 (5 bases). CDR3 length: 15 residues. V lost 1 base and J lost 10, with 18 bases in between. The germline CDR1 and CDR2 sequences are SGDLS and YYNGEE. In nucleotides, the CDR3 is TGTGCCAGCAGCGTACAAGGGGCTGGGTCCGAGACCATATATTTT. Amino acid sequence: CASSVQGAGSETIYF.

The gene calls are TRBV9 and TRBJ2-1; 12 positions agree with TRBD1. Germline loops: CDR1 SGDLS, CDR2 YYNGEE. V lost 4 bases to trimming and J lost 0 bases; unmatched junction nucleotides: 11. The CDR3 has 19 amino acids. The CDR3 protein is CASSSTGQGADFSYNEQFF. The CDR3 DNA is TGTGCCAGCAGCTCCACGGGACAGGGGGCGGATTTCTCCTACAATGAGCAGTTCTTC.

The CDR3 coding sequence is TGTGCCAGCAGCCGAGGACTAGCGGGAGATGAGCAGTACTTC. Protein: CASSRGLAGDEQYF. The genes are TRBV7-2 and TRBJ2-7; 13 nucleotides align to TRBD2. V lost 5 bases and J lost 7; bases outside the gene matches: 5. This CDR3 is 14 amino acids long. Per the germline V gene, CDR1 is SGHTA and CDR2 is FQGNSA.

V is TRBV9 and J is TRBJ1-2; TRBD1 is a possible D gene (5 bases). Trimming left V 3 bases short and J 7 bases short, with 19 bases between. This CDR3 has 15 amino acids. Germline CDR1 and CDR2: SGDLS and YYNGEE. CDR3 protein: CASSASYWGVGGYTF. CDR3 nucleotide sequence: TGTGCCAGCAGCGCCTCGTACTGGGGCGTGGGTGGCTACACCTTC.

This CDR3 is CASGGTGAYEQYF. In nucleotides, the CDR3 is TGTGCCAGCGGTGGGACAGGGGCGTACGAGCAGTACTTC. J is TRBJ2-7 and V is TRBV9; 10 nucleotides match TRBD1. There are 13 residues in the CDR3. Germline V gene lookup returns CDR1 SGDLS and CDR2 YYNGEE. The V gene end was trimmed by 7 bases and the J gene end by 4 bases; junction bases not matched to a gene: 5.

CDR3 sequence reads: CASSSQGANNFEQYF. The CDR3 DNA is TGTGCCAGCAGCTCACAGGGGGCCAATAACTTCGAGCAGTACTTC. V usage is TRBV7-9 and J usage is TRBJ2-7; TRBD1 matches 9 bases. Germline values: CDR1 SEHNR, CDR2 FQNEAQ (reference sequence). The CDR3 sequence is 15 residues long. J lost 6 bases, V lost 4 bases, and 10 bases had no gene match.

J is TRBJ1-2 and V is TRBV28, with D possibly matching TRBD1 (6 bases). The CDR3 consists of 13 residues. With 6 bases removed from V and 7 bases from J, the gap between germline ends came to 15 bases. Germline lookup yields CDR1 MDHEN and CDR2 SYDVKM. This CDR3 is CASRPPGAGGYTF. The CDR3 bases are TGTGCCAGCAGGCCGCCAGGGGCGGGTGGCTACACCTTC.